The entry that follows covers one T cell receptor beta chain sequence. Its antigen remains undetermined. Base qualities are not provided; no much larger clone lies one nucleotide away. Clipping removes 3 bases from V and 7 bases from J, with 16 as the unmatched junction base count. The germline V gene encodes CDR1 SGHVS and CDR2 FQNEAQ. Its CDR3 holds 17 amino acids, cysteine through phenylalanine. Only the CDR3 part of the read is kept: 51 bases, read in frame from the first base. The sample originates from a study of cytomegalovirus exposure and HLA in healthy donors (dated by TCRdb to about 2017). About the investigation overall: In an earlier analysis of roughly 500 of the donors, 276 Gb of sequence data and some 100 million unique TCR beta sequences from 150 million to 200 million T cells were reported. An early release covering over 500 HLA-typed donors comprised around 300 gigabases of sequencing data and some 79 million unique TCR sequences. Of the roughly 390 genotyped donors, over 65% fell in the genetic ancestry cluster associated with self-reported Caucasian donors. The study aimed to test whether signatures of past pathogen exposure could be identified by cataloging public T cell receptors. The T cell repertoires of 666 subjects were profiled by immunosequencing and related to cytomegalovirus serostatus. Besides the first cohort of more than 650 subjects, a separate validation cohort made up of 120 different subjects was used. High-throughput TCR immunosequencing, statistical association of individual TCRs with disease status, and machine learning were combined to predict cytomegalovirus infection status. To study patterns of TCR occurrence, a later analysis re-analyzed previously published TCR beta repertoires from hundreds of donors and added high-resolution HLA genotyping. The later analysis used no new phenotypic data to find candidate immune exposures, relying instead on TCR beta sequences and their occurrence across donors. An earlier analysis of 587 of the donors applied high-throughput TCR beta sequencing to assess whether each TCR beta V gene segment acted as functional or pseudogenic. Donor age, sex, ethnicity and CMV serostatus were compiled together with the repertoire data. In a later genetic analysis, genome-wide SNP genotypes for about 65% of the 666 donors were used, and that subset was treated as a discovery cohort. Every repertoire in the discovery cohort had been generated on one and the same sequencing platform. Both class I and class II loci were covered by HLA typing, at four-digit resolution. Typing coverage varied by locus: roughly 620-640 donors for A, B, C, DRB1 and DQB1; roughly 520 for DQA1; about 590 for DPA1; about 450 for DPB1. A handful of DR-DQ haplotypes were handled as single units for association and clustering because linkage in the cohort was strong. Across under 500 genotyped donors of the cohort, an average of roughly 230,000 unique TCR beta nucleotide sequences per donor were sequenced, and 15% to 20% of those sequences were non-productive.

The cohort consisted of 650 to 850 healthy bone marrow donors. Cohort members were all nominally healthy when sampled, although unrecorded immune exposures were likely present. The donor was CMV seropositive and was included in the group of 290 or so seropositive cohort members. Each donor provided a peripheral blood sample, and peripheral blood mononuclear cells were used for TCR beta sequencing. Genomic DNA was extracted from the blood cell samples with the Qiagen DNeasy Blood Extraction Kit. Points the paper makes about the study in general: A later analysis found that HLA-associated TCR beta chains were more clonally expanded and had lower generation probabilities than equally common non-associated chains. A further reported finding was that TCR beta sequences accurately predicted the HLA-A and HLA-B alleles for most subjects in the first cohort. In vitro tests confirmed that three of the cytomegalovirus-associated TCR beta chains recognize cytomegalovirus antigens. It was suggested by the authors that the approach could potentially be generalized to other disease states and immunological phenotypes. A later genetic analysis associated a missense DCLRE1C variant with V-gene and J-gene trimming of TCR beta chains, and an independent cohort replicated the association. Correlated functional status among segregating V segments might be attributable to linkage disequilibrium, but an unknown experimental factor could not be ruled out. In a later genetic analysis, fewer N-insertions in productive TCRs were reported among donors in an Asian-associated ancestry cluster than the roughly 710-donor mean. In a later analysis, around 15,000 TCR beta sequences were associated with specific HLA alleles at a false discovery rate of 0.05. Cytomegalovirus status was reported to be diagnosed by the classifier with high specificity and sensitivity in both the original and validation cohorts. Several of the top co-occurrence clusters appeared to be linked to parvovirus B19, influenza, CMV and Epstein-Barr virus, according to a later analysis. The presence/absence analyses assumed that sequencing depth was roughly uniform across donors, and that assumption may not be true. In a later analysis, TCR association rates were found to vary across HLA loci, with the most associated TCRs seen for DRB1 alleles and the fewest for HLA-C alleles. Across donors, most TCR sequences were observed very rarely, whereas some public TCRs were present in many individuals. Assigning TCR associations to individual alleles was difficult when HLA alleles, especially DR and DQ, strongly co-occurred. A later analysis found that most CMV-associated TCR beta chains appeared HLA-restricted, with HLA associations seemingly driven largely by CMV exposure. The cohort was sequenced for TCR beta chains only, and without alpha or paired-chain data the features that could be detected were limited. CMV serostatus was the only immune exposure information available for the cohort. In an earlier analysis of about 540 of the donors, most TCR beta V segments were observed in productive rearrangements about 87% or about 30% of the time, broadly matching IMGT annotations. Because counts were too low, seventeen rarely observed V segments, including chromosome 9 orphons, were excluded from the earlier analysis of some 540 of the donors. The sequencing pipeline was judged likely to have produced a cluster of highly shared sequence variants as a technical artifact. Because some donors lacked HLA typing at each locus, the association tests relied only on the typed subset. The study listed around 160 TCR beta chains as associated with cytomegalovirus. The 87-base-pair reads could not distinguish some IMGT-functional V segments, including TRBV6-2 and TRBV6-3, so those segments were excluded.

Library prep was done by the immunoSEQ multiplex PCR assay. For the multiplex PCR, a mixture combining 60 forward primers for TCR Vbeta segments and 13 reverse primers for TCR Jbeta segments was used. The CDR3 region of rearranged TCR beta genes was amplified from genomic DNA by a multiplex PCR assay. On the Illumina HiSeq System, the amplified TCR beta libraries were sequenced as 87-base-pair reads. The original methods were these. Across the 670 or so repertoires, a later analysis counted some 80 million unique TCR beta chains, about 10 million of which were shared by at least two donors. Raw reads were error-corrected and collapsed into unique sequences with a nearest-neighbor algorithm that merged closely related sequences to remove PCR and sequencing errors. V, D and J gene segments were assigned by aligning CDR3 sequences to IMGT reference sequences. For a sequence to be retained, at least a six-nucleotide match to both a V gene segment and a J gene segment was required. A rearrangement was called productive if the CDR3 had no stop codons and remained in frame with V and J, and every other rearrangement was called non-productive. Following IMGT convention, CDR3 was defined as the stretch from the second conserved V-encoded cysteine to the conserved J-encoded phenylalanine. In an earlier analysis of approximately 500 of the donors, sequences lacking an unambiguous match to a single V gene segment were excluded. An earlier analysis of 587 of the donors classified V segments as functional when productive rearrangements were above 56.7% and as segregating when the standard deviation between donors was above 5%. To diagnose cytomegalovirus status from the catalog of TCR beta chain sequences, a statistical classification framework was built. In a later analysis, V and J genes were assigned by comparing TCR nucleotide sequences against IMGT/GENE-DB human TR gene sequences. A later analysis assigned CDR3 sequences and most-parsimonious VDJ recombination scenarios with the TCRdist pipeline. A later analysis defined each TCR beta chain by its CDR3 amino acid sequence plus V-gene family, and excluded reads lacking a unique V-gene family. To address suspected cross-contamination and a sequencing artifact, a later analysis removed approximately 600 highly shared, low-generation-probability nucleotide sequences. For each public chain, a later analysis derived a clonal expansion index from normalized ranks of inferred template counts within each repertoire. Generation probabilities in a later analysis came from a VDJ recombination model fitted to out-of-frame rearrangements, and those results were checked against IGoR. Hypergeometric tests were used in a later analysis to score TCR-TCR, TCR-HLA and TCR-CMV co-occurrence, with a repertoire-size bias correction applied to the TCR pairs. In a later analysis, false discovery rates were estimated by permuting HLA or CMV assignments 20 times. In a later analysis, co-occurring TCRs were grouped using DBSCAN, and TCRdist sequence similarity was added for clustering within HLA-allele-positive subsets. For co-occurrence clustering, repertoires with fewer than 30,000 or more than 120,000 public chains were excluded, along with four or five repertoires with anomalous nucleotide sharing. TCRdb provides this immuneACCESS table in a form limited to in-frame rearrangements. Some clones are lacking; in checked studies, under half of them reflect an unresolved V gene, and why the rest are absent is not known. That table furnishes V, J and clone size, whereas the DNA furnished D and trimming. This sample comprises about 150,000 clones, around 78% of them detected only once. In total, the top ten clones hold roughly 3.1% of the sample.

The source material was PBMCs. This clonotype was obtained from a man in his forties in good health and CMV-seropositive. The chain is assembled from TRBV7-8 and TRBJ2-7, and 9 junctional nucleotides match TRBD1. The CDR3 is CASSLNIWDREVREQYF. The base sequence is TGTGCCAGCAGCTTGAATATATGGGACAGGGAAGTACGGGAGCAGTACTTC.